Below are 4 T cell receptor beta chains sequenced from a single sample in a study of metastatic and nonmetastatic thyroid tumors. None of the patients had undergone any treatment ahead of thyroid surgery. From the PCR reads, TCRdb re-called clones with MiXCR. This sample has under 15,000 clones; about 33% occur once, and the top ten carry roughly 12%. Material: tumor tissue. These receptors came from a female donor with papillary thyroid cancer or a benign thyroid nodule (not recorded which). Some clones in this sample may be carry-over from other donors' samples.

The chain employs TRBV12-3 or TRBV12-4 and TRBJ2-7; 9 nucleotides agree with TRBD2. The CDR3 consists of 15 residues. Trimming at V came to 6 bases and at J to 10 bases, leaving 16 bases not matched to a gene. CDR3 protein: CASSPPLDASGKQYF. CDR3 DNA sequence: TGTGCCAGCAGCCCCCCTTTAGACGCTAGCGGGAAACAGTACTTC.

This clone was observed at least ten times. The rearrangement joins TRBV7-3 to TRBJ2-3; D might be TRBD2 (5 bases). V was cut by 5 bases and J by 1 base, with 13 bases left in between. The CDR3 has 15 amino acids. From germline, CDR1 is SGHTA and CDR2 FQGTGA. CDR3 in amino acids: CASSLHSVGTDTQYF. The CDR3 region has the DNA TGTGCCAGCAGCCTGCATAGCGTGGGCACAGATACGCAGTATTTT. The full variable domain, with the rest looked up from reference TRBV7-3 and TRBJ2-3, is GAGVSQTPSNKVTEKGKYVELRCDPISGHTALYWYRQSLGQGPEFLIYFQGTGAADDSGLPNDRFFAVRPEGSVSTLKIQRTERGDSAVYLCASSLHSVGTDTQYFGPGTRLTVL.

V is TRBV5-1 and J is TRBJ1-2; TRBD1 aligns across 9 bases. J lost 1 base, V lost 2 bases, and 12 bases had no gene match. CDR1 SGHRS and CDR2 YFSETQ come from the germline V gene. The CDR3 is made up of 18 amino acids. For the CDR3, the DNA is TGCGCCAGCAGCTTCGACCGGACAGGGGTCCATAATAACTATGGCTACACCTTC. Translating it yields CASSFDRTGVHNNYGYTF. Full variable domain (rest looked up from reference TRBV5-1 and TRBJ1-2): KAGVTQTPRYLIKTRGQQVTLSCSPISGHRSVSWYQQTPGQGLQFLFEYFSETQRNKGNFPGRFSGRQFSNSRSEMNVSTLELGDSALYLCASSFDRTGVHNNYGYTFGSGTRLTVV.

The chain links TRBV9 to TRBJ2-7; D is possibly TRBD1 (6 bases). CDR1 is SGDLS and CDR2 is YYNGEE in the germline V gene. Trimming stripped 4 bases from V and 7 bases from J, with 9 bases between. The CDR3 sequence is 11 residues long. CDR3 nucleotides: TGTGCCAGCAGCCGAGGGGGTGAGCAGTACTTC. Protein product: CASSRGGEQYF.